Shown below are 19 T cell receptor beta chains from a single sample sequenced in a study of blood T cell repertoires in COVID-19. Clones were sequenced by immunoSEQ multiplex PCR, and TCRdb holds only the in-frame ones, with some missing. Of hundreds of thousands of clones listed, 70% to 90% were seen once; the top ten hold approximately 7.2%. Sequenced: peripheral blood. The receptors were gathered from a woman aged 25 to 39 who had recovered from COVID-19.

This clone appeared a single time. The chain uses TRBV18 and TRBJ2-1; the match to TRBD2 covers 8 bases. V gave up 6 bases and J gave up 5 bases; unmatched junction bases: 3. This CDR3 has 13 amino acids. The V gene's germline CDR1 is KGHSH and CDR2 LQKENI. The CDR3 DNA reads TGTGCCAGCTCCGCGACTAGCGACAATGAGCAGTTCTTC. Its translation is CASSATSDNEQFF. Supplemented by reference TRBV18 and TRBJ2-1, the full variable domain reads NAGVMQNPRHLVRRRGQEARLRCSPMKGHSHVYWYRQLPEEGLKFMVYLQKENIIDESGMPKERFSAEFPKEGPSILRIQQVVRGDSAAYFCASSATSDNEQFFGPGTRLTVL.

The J gene is TRBJ1-2, the V gene TRBV6-1; no firm D call. CDR1 and CDR2 from the germline V gene are MNHNS and SASEGT. The length of the CDR3 is 18 residues. V lost 4 bases and J 3 bases, leaving 24 bases between the germline ends. The CDR3 DNA reads as TGTGCCAGCAGTGGGTTTGTGGAGGTTCCCTTCGTTCACTATGGCTACACCTTC. This codes for CASSGFVEVPFVHYGYTF.

The CDR3 loop reads CASSRGVRTDTQYF. CDR3 nucleotide sequence: TGTGCCAGCAGCCGCGGGGTGCGGACAGATACGCAGTATTTT. This rearrangement joins TRBV5-6 to TRBJ2-3; possible D gene TRBD2, 6 bases. Per germline, CDR1 SGHDT and CDR2 YYEEEE. This CDR3 spans 14 amino acids. Trimming took 4 bases from V and 3 from J, leaving 12 bases between them. Filled out from reference TRBV5-6 and TRBJ2-3, the complete variable domain reads DAGVTQSPTHLIKTRGQQVTLRCSPKSGHDTVSWYQQALGQGPQFIFQYYEEEERQRGNFPDRFSGHQFPNYSSELNVNALLLGDSALYLCASSRGVRTDTQYFGPGTRLTVL.

The chain links TRBV2 to TRBJ1-2, with a possible D match to TRBD1 (5 bases). The CDR3 has 12 residues. Germline CDR1 reads SNHLY; CDR2 reads FYNNEI. The V gene lost 4 bases and the J gene lost 7 bases, with 10 bases spanning the gap. Written as DNA, the CDR3 is TGTGCCAGCAGTGTAGGGGTCTCTGGCTACACCTTC. Its protein is CASSVGVSGYTF.

This CDR3 is CASSYFGGGAYEQYF. The DNA for the CDR3 is TGTGCCAGCAGTTACTTTGGCGGGGGGGCCTACGAGCAGTACTTC. The chain joins TRBV28 to TRBJ2-7; 9 bases fit TRBD2. V lost 4 bases and J lost 2; bases outside the gene matches: 6. The V gene's germline CDR1 is MDHEN and CDR2 SYDVKM. The length of the CDR3 is 15 residues.

V gene TRBV6-5 combines with J gene TRBJ2-3, with no clear D. Trimming cost V 4 bases and J 4 bases, with 9 bases left between them. The CDR3 has 13 residues. Germline V gene sequence: CDR1 MNHEY, CDR2 SVGAGI. Here the CDR3 DNA reads TGTGCCAGCAGTTTGGGCCCTGCAGATACGCAGTATTTT. It yields the protein CASSLGPADTQYF.

V gene TRBV9 combines with J gene TRBJ2-2; the match to TRBD1 covers 8 bases. Looked up from germline, CDR1 is SGDLS and CDR2 is YYNGEE. Trimming at V came to 4 bases and at J to 2 bases, leaving 10 bases not matched to a gene. The CDR3 spans 17 residues. Written as DNA, the CDR3 is TGTGCCAGCAGCTTTCCGAGGGACAGGACCAACACCGGGGAGCTGTTTTTT. Its protein is CASSFPRDRTNTGELFF.

This clone was seen a few times. The chain carries TRBV2 and TRBJ1-5; D is possibly TRBD1 (5 bases). CDR1 SNHLY and CDR2 FYNNEI come from the germline V gene. V lost 6 bases to trimming and J lost 7 bases, with 13 bases between them. This CDR3 comprises 13 residues. In DNA form, the CDR3 reads TGTGCCAGCAGACCAGGGCTTCAGCAGCCCCAGCATTTT. Its translation is CASRPGLQQPQHF.

This chain joins TRBV5-1 and TRBJ1-6, with a possible D match to TRBD1 (5 bases). V gave up 0 bases and J gave up 10 bases, with 20 bases separating them. The germline V gene has CDR1 SGHRS and CDR2 YFSETQ. CDR3 length: 17 amino acids. The CDR3 DNA follows: TGCGCCAGCAGCTTGGTCGAGGTGCGGCAGGGAGGCTCACCCCTCCACTTT. Its translation is CASSLVEVRQGGSPLHF.

The chain carries TRBV6-1 and TRBJ2-1; D perhaps matches TRBD2 (5 bases). The CDR3 runs 11 residues. V was trimmed by 3 bases and J by 12 bases, leaving 9 bases between them. Germline V gives CDR1 MNHNS, CDR2 SASEGT. CDR3 protein: CASSDTGVQFF. In DNA, the CDR3 is TGTGCCAGCAGTGACACCGGGGTGCAGTTCTTC.

V gene TRBV24-1 combines with J gene TRBJ1-1; 10 bases fit TRBD1. The germline V gene encodes CDR1 KGHDR and CDR2 SFDVKD. V dropped 7 bases and J dropped 1; count of bases not matched to a gene: 2. The length of the CDR3 is 14 residues. In nucleotides, the CDR3 is TGTGCCACCAGGGGGACAGGGGAGAACACTGAAGCTTTCTTT. This translates into CATRGTGENTEAFF.

CDR3 sequence: CASSTQGWDSPLHF. CDR3 nucleotide sequence: TGTGCCAGCAGCACACAGGGTTGGGATTCACCCCTCCACTTT. The rearrangement joins TRBV5-4 to TRBJ1-6, with D tentatively TRBD1 (6 bases). The germline gives CDR1 SGHNT, CDR2 YYREEE (reference sequence). The CDR3 length is 14 residues. V lost 4 bases and J 8 bases, leaving 13 bases between the germline ends.

This rearrangement joins TRBV19 to TRBJ2-4; 8 bases agree with TRBD2. The germline gives CDR1 LNHDA, CDR2 SQIVND (reference sequence). This CDR3 has 13 amino acids. V lost 6 bases and J lost 5; bases outside the gene matches: 3. The CDR3 DNA reads TGTGCCAGTAGCGGGGGGGCCCAAAACATTCAGTACTTC. Translating gives CASSGGAQNIQYF.

This rearrangement joins TRBV6-5 to TRBJ2-5; D ambiguous. In germline, CDR1 is MNHEY, CDR2 SVGAGI. Trimming removed 7 bases from V and 3 bases from J, with 15 bases in between. CDR3 length: 14 residues. The CDR3 protein is CASTPGAKEETQYF. The CDR3 coding sequence is TGTGCCAGCACCCCAGGCGCGAAAGAAGAGACCCAGTACTTC.

This sequence joins TRBV24-1 and TRBJ1-5; 9 nucleotides match TRBD1. The CDR3 totals 14 residues. With V trimmed by 5 bases and J by 4 bases, 2 bases remained unmatched. CDR1 is KGHDR, CDR2 SFDVKD, per germline. The CDR3 DNA sequence: TGTGCCACCAGTGCGGGGACAGGGAATCAGCCCCAGCATTTT. The encoded protein is CATSAGTGNQPQHF.

The chain has TRBV29-1 and TRBJ2-7, with TRBD2 identical over 9 bases. Germline CDR1 and CDR2: SQVTM and ANQGSEA. This CDR3 spans 13 amino acids. Unmatched junction bases numbered 3, after V lost 4 bases and J lost 2 bases. The chain's CDR3 is CSVVAGGAYEQYF. The CDR3 nucleotides read TGCAGCGTTGTCGCGGGGGGGGCCTACGAGCAGTACTTC.

This clone was seen repeatedly, ten times or more. J is TRBJ2-3 and V is TRBV5-6; TRBD2 might be the D (6 bases). Deletions cut 7 bases from V and 0 bases from J, with 21 bases between. Germline V gene lookup returns CDR1 SGHDT and CDR2 YYEEEE. The CDR3 has 17 residues. CDR3 loop: CASGDWFGQGSTDTQYF. For the CDR3, the DNA is TGTGCCAGCGGGGACTGGTTCGGGCAAGGTAGCACAGATACGCAGTATTTT.

This chain uses TRBV7-9 with TRBJ2-3; the match to TRBD1 covers 11 bases. This CDR3 region has 16 residues. V was clipped by 1 base and J by 4 bases; unmatched bases: 4. CDR1 SEHNR and CDR2 FQNEAQ come from the germline V gene (reference sequence). CDR3 sequence: CASSLDGQGASDTQYF. In nucleotides, the CDR3 is TGTGCCAGCAGCTTAGACGGACAGGGGGCATCAGATACGCAGTATTTT.

This sequence joins TRBV12-3 or TRBV12-4 and TRBJ1-2; 9 bases fit TRBD1. With V trimmed by 6 bases and J by 8 bases, 7 bases remained unmatched. The CDR3 contains 13 residues. The chain's CDR3 is CASSLNRGQGYTF. CDR3 nucleotides: TGTGCCAGCAGCTTAAACAGGGGGCAAGGCTACACCTTC.